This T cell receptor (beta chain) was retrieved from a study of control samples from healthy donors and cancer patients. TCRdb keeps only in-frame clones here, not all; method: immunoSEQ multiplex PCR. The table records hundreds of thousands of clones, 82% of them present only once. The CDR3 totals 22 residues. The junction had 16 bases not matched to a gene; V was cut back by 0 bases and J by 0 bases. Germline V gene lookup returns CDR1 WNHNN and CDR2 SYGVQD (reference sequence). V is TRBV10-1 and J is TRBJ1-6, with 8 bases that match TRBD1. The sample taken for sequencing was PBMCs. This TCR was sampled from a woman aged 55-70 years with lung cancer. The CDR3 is CASSESGSGQEGDSSYNSPLHF. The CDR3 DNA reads TGCGCCAGCAGTGAGTCGGGATCGGGACAGGAGGGGGACAGCTCCTATAATTCACCCCTCCACTTT.